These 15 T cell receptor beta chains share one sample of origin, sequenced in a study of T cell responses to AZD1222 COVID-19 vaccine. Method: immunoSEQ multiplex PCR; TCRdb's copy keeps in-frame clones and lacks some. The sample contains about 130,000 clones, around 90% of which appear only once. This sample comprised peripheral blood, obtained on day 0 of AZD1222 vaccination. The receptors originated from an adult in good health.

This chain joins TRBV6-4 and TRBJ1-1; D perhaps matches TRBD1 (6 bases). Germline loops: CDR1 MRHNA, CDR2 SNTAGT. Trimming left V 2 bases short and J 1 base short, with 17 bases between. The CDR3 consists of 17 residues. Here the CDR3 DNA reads TGTGCCAGCAGTGACGGGCGTGACAGGAGAAAGAACACTGAAGCTTTCTTT. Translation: CASSDGRDRRKNTEAFF.

In DNA, the CDR3 is TGTGCCTGGGGCCGACCGACAGGGAGGAAAAGTGGCTACACCTTC. This gives the protein CAWGRPTGRKSGYTF. The chain uses TRBV30 and TRBJ1-2, with 7 bases lining up with TRBD1. The V gene's germline CDR1 is GTSNPN and CDR2 SVGIG (reference sequence). The CDR3 covers 15 residues. V shed 5 bases and J 7 bases; nucleotides not matched to a gene: 16.

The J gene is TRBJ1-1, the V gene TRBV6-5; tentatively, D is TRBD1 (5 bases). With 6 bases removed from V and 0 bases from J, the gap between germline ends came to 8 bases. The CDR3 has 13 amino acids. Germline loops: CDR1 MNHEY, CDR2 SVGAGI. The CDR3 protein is CASSRQMNTEAFF. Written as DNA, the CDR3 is TGTGCCAGCAGCCGACAGATGAACACTGAAGCTTTCTTT.

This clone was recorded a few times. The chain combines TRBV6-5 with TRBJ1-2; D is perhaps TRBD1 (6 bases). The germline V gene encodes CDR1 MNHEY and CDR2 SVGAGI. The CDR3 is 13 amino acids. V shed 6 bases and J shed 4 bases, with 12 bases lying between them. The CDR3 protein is CASSNRESYGYTF. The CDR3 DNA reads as TGTGCCAGCAGCAACAGGGAGTCCTATGGCTACACCTTC.

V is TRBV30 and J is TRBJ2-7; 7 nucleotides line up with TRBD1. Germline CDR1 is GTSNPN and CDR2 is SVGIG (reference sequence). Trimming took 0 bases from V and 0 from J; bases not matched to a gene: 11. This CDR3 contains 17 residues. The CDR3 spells CAWSVEGAWGNSYEQYF. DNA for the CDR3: TGTGCCTGGAGTGTAGAGGGGGCATGGGGTAACTCCTACGAGCAGTACTTC.

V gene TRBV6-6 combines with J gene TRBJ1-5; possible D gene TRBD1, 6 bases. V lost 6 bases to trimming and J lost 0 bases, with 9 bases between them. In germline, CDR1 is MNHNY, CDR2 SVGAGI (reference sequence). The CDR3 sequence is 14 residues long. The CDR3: CASRRDTSNQPQHF. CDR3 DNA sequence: TGTGCCAGCAGGAGGGACACTAGCAATCAGCCCCAGCATTTT.

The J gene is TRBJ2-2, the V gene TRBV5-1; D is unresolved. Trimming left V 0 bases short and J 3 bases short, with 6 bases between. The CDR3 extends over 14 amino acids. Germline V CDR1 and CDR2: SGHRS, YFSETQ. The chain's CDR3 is CASSLAVDTGELFF. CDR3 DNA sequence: TGCGCCAGCAGCTTGGCCGTAGACACCGGGGAGCTGTTTTTT.

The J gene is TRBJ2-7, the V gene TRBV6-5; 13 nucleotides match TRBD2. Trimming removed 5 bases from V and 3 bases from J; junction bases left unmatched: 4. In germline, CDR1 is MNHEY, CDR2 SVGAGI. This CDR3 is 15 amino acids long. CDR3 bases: TGTGCCAGCAGTACTAGCGGGGGGGCCGGCTACGAGCAGTACTTC. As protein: CASSTSGGAGYEQYF.

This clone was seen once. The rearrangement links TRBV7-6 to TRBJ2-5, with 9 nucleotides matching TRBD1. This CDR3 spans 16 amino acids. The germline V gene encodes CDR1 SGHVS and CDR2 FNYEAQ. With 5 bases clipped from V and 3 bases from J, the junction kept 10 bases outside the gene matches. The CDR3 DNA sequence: TGTGCCAGCAGCAGCCGGACAGGGGTTGGGAAAGAGACCCAGTACTTC. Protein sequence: CASSSRTGVGKETQYF. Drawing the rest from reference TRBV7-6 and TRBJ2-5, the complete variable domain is GAGVSQSPRYKVTKRGQDVALRCDPISGHVSLYWYRQALGQGPEFLTYFNYEAQQDKSGLPNDRFSAERPEGSISTLTIQRTEQRDSAMYRCASSSRTGVGKETQYFGPGTRLLVL.

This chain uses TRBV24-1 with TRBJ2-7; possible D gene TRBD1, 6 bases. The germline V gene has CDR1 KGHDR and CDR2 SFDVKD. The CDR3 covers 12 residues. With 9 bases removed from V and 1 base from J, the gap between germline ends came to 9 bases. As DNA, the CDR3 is TGTGCCACCGAGGGGGATTCCTACGAGCAGTACTTC. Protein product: CATEGDSYEQYF.

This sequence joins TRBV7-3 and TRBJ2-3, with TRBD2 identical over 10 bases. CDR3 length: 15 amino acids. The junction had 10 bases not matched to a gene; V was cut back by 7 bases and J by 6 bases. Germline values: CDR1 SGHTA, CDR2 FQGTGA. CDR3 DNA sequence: TGTGCCAGCACCCTAAGCGGGGGGGCCTCCGATACGCAGTATTTT. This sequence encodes CASTLSGGASDTQYF.

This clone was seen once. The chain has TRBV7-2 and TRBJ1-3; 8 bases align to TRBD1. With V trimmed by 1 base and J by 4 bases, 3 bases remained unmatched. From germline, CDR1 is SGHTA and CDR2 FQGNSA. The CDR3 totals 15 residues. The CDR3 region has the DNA TGTGCCAGCAGCTTAGGGACAGGGAAGGGAAACACCATATATTTT. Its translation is CASSLGTGKGNTIYF.

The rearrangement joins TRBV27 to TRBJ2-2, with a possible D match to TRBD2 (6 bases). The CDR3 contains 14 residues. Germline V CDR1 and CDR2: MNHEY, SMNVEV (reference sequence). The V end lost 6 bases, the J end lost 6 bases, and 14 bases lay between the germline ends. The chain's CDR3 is CASSPGLYAGELFF. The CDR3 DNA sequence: TGTGCCAGCAGCCCGGGACTCTATGCCGGGGAGCTGTTTTTT.

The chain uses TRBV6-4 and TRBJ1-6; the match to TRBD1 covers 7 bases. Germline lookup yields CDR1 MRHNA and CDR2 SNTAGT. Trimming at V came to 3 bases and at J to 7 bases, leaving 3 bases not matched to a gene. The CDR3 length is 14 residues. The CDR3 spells CASSEQGSNSPLHF. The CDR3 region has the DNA TGTGCCAGCAGTGAACAGGGGTCGAATTCACCCCTCCACTTT.

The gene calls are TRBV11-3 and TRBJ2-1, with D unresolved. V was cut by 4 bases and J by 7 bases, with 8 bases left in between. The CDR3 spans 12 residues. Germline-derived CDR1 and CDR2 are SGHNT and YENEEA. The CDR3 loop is CASSSESNEQFF. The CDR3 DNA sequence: TGTGCCAGCAGCTCTGAGTCAAATGAGCAGTTCTTC.